The clone carrying this T cell receptor beta chain turned up a few times. What it recognizes is unknown. Other DNA sequences within the sample encode an identical CDR3. The record originates from a study of memory CD4+ T cells and cytomegalovirus serostatus. Study context: Healthy Belgian adult donors included fewer than 10 CMV-positive and some 25 CMV-negative people.

Single viable CD3+CD4+CD8-CD45RO+ cells were sorted as the memory CD4+ T cells. V was pared by 5 bases and J by 3 bases, with 4 bases of the junction left unmatched. The CDR3 sequence is 14 residues long. Per the germline V gene, CDR1 is SNHLY and CDR2 is FYNNEI. Overall study findings and caveats: Of 150 to 200 reported CMV TCRbeta sequences, 67 were found in memory CD4+ repertoires.

Methods used by the authors: Out-of-frame sequences were removed, leaving 2,204,828 distinct TCRbeta sequences. Assay used: immunoSEQ multiplex PCR; TCRdb lists only in-frame clones, some missing. That table furnishes V, J and clone size, whereas the DNA furnished D and trimming. The sample contains roughly 50,000 clones, about four fifths of which appear only once. The receptor was derived from an adult in good health and CMV-seronegative. Some clones in this sample may be carry-over from other donors' samples. The gene calls are TRBV2 and TRBJ1-1, with 9 bases aligning to TRBD1. What was sequenced was memory CD4+ T cells from blood. The CDR3 region has the DNA TGTGCCAGCAGTACGGGACAGGGACACACTGAAGCTTTCTTT. It codes for CASSTGQGHTEAFF. Full variable domain (outside the CDR3, taken from reference TRBV2 and TRBJ1-1): EPEVTQTPSHQVTQMGQEVILRCVPISNHLYFYWYRQILGQKVEFLVSFYNNEISEKSEIFDDQFSVERPDGSNFTLKIRSTKLEDSAMYFCASSTGQGHTEAFFGQGTRLTVV.